Sequencing of this TCR beta chain was carried out in a study of shared clonotypes between healthy human individuals (dated by TCRdb to the early 2020s). Study-wide context: The cohort comprised a couple of women and a few men aged 18 to 49 years. Blood TCR repertoires of roughly 5 healthy adults were deeply sequenced to estimate repertoire size and the extent of clonotype sharing between individuals. To increase sequencing depth and limit assay-specific biases, TCR repertoire library preparation and sequencing were carried out by different laboratories using diverse techniques. Between about 0.85 and 8.9 billion PBMCs per donor were obtained by leukapheresis. General findings and caveats noted by the study authors: Pairwise subsampling indicated that sequencing depth was expected to affect the degree of clonotype sharing among donors. Sampling was restricted to blood, and TCR repertoires in tissues likely differ from the TCR repertoires found in blood. Because the study included only a small number of donors, the genetic and exposure-history diversity represented was limited.

The donors were healthy, HIV-negative adults who had no recently reported acute infections or vaccinations. All donors were Caucasian adults living in Nashville, Tennessee, USA. For unsorted samples, about 87 million PBMCs were counted, and genomic DNA was extracted using the QIAamp DNA Blood Mini kit. After blood collection by leukapheresis, PBMCs were isolated using Ficoll-Histopaque density gradient centrifugation and then cryopreserved in the vapor phase of liquid nitrogen. Using the deep immunoSEQ assay, TCR CDR3 regions were amplified from genomic DNA by multiplex PCR. Genomic DNA extracted from each cell subset was distributed evenly over all wells of several immunoSEQ 96-well plates, and each plate served as one replicate. For unsorted PBMC, 250 to 350 ng genomic DNA, equal to roughly 32,000 T cell genomes, was loaded into each replicate PCR. Genomic DNA from unsorted PBMC was sequenced over ten immunoSEQ deep assay plates. Purified libraries were measured with a Qubit 3.0 fluorometer, size-checked on a Bioanalyzer 2100, and measured again with the KAPA Library Quantification kit. A separate single-read 150-cycle Illumina NextSeq 550 flow cell was used to sequence each immunoSEQ 96-well plate. On the study's bioinformatics: Because only junctional sequences without quality scores were contained in the immunoSEQ output, filtering matching that applied to full-length reads could not be performed. To assign V/J genes and CDR3, sequences were annotated using PyIR, a Python wrapper for IgBLAST v1.9, with IMGT germline references. Reads with weak V/J assignments (E-value above 1e-6), missing CDR3, stop codons, out-of-frame junctions, or ambiguous translated residues were removed. V3J clonotypes were defined as sequences sharing an identical inferred V gene, J gene, and CDR3 amino acid sequence. The percentage overlap between two repertoires was calculated by dividing the number of shared unique clonotypes by the size of the smaller repertoire. Repertoire richness was assessed with RTK rarefaction, the Chao1 estimator, and Recon v2.1 estimates of unobserved clonotypes. In its TCRdb copy, this immuneACCESS table keeps in-frame sequences only and misses some clones. Where compared with another copy, unresolved V genes explain less than half of these, and the others have no known cause. The V and J calls and clone size are taken from that table; D and trimming were inferred from the DNA. Present in this sample are a few hundred thousand clones, 79% of which were seen just once. The top ten clonotypes cover over 9.5% of the sample.

A word on this clone: The antigen it binds to is not known. No base quality information exists; no much larger clone differs at one position.

The CDR3 numbers 14 residues from cysteine through phenylalanine. This entry keeps only the CDR3 DNA: 42 bases, framed from base 1. CDR1 SGHRS and CDR2 YFSETQ were looked up in the germline V gene. Trimming at the junction amounts to 4 bases on V and 1 base on J, and the germline ends lie 11 bases apart. The TCR was taken from a woman between 35 and 50 years old in good health. Some clones in this sample may be carry-over from other donors' samples. Specimen: PBMCs. Recombination connected TRBV5-1 to TRBJ1-2, and possibly TRBD1, on 6 matching bases. The DNA reads TGCGCCAGCAGCGGGGACACAAGTAACTATGGCTACACCTTC. This translates into CASSGDTSNYGYTF.